The text below deals with one TCR beta chain. Its specificity is unknown. Mismatch with germline at one junction end may stem from a read error. TCRdb redid the calling of the 5' RACE reads with MiXCR, one entry per CDR3 protein. The repertoire consists of about 530,000 distinct CDR3 sequences, with 12% to 15% occurring once and the leading ten covering roughly 0.42%. This sample stems from a study of identical twins. Findings and caveats of the study: Conclusions leaned on cross-sectional statistical analysis and did not track the same donors over time. Invariant MAIT and iNKT cells are populations that could partly confound zero-insertion analyses.

The germline V gene encodes CDR1 MDHEN and CDR2 SYDVKM. The CDR3 length is 14 residues. These same data were also listed under a study on yellow fever vaccine responses in identical twins.

This chain connects TRBV28 to TRBJ1-1; D possibly corresponds to TRBD1 (6 bases). The sequenced material came from CD4+ T cells sorted from blood. This sequence originates from a woman aged 18 to 35 in good health. This chain's CDR3 is CASSSGVPNSEAFF. The CDR3 DNA is TGTGCCAGCAGTTCAGGGGTACCGAACTCTGAAGCTTTCTTT.